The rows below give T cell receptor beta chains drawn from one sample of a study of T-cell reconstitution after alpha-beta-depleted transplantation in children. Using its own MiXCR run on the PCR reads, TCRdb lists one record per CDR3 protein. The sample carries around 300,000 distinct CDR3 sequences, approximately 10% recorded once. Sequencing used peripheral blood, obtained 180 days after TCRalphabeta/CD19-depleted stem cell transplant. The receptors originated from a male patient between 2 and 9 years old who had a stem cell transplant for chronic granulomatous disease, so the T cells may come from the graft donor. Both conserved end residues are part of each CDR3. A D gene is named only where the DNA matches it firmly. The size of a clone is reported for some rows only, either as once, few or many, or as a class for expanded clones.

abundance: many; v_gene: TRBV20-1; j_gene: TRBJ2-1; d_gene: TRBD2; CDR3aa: CSASRAGAYYNEQFF; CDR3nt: TGCAGCGCGTCTAGAGCGGGAGCGTACTACAATGAGCAGTTCTTC
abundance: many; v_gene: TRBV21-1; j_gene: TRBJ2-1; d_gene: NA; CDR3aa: CASSLGEREGSYNEQFF; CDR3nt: TGTGCCAGCAGCCTCGGAGAGCGGGAGGGCTCCTACAATGAGCAGTTCTTC
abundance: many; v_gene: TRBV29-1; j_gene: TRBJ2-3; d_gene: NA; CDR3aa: CSGADLSTDTQYF; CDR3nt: TGCAGCGGGGCAGATCTTTCCACAGATACGCAGTATTTT
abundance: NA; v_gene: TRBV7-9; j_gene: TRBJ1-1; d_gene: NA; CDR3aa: CASSLYVGSEAFF; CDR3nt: TGTGCCAGCAGCTTATATGTGGGGAGTGAAGCTTTCTTT
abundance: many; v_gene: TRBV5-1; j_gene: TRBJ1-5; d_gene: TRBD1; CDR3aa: CASSTGQGAQPQHF; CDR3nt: TGCGCCAGCAGCACTGGACAGGGCGCTCAGCCCCAGCATTTT
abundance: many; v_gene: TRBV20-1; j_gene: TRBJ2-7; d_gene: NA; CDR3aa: CSASRDLSYEQYF; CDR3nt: TGCAGTGCTAGTAGGGACCTCTCCTACGAGCAGTACTTC
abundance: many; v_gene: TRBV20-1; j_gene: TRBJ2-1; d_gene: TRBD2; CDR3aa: CSARTPSGSYEQFF; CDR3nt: TGCAGTGCTAGAACACCTAGCGGGAGCTATGAGCAGTTCTTC
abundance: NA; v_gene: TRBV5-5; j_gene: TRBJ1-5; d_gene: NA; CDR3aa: CASRAGIGGNQPQHF; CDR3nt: TGTGCCAGCAGGGCGGGGATCGGAGGCAATCAGCCCCAGCATTTT
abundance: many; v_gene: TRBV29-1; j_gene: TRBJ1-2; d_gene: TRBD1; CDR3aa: CSIGDRGGKDYGYTF; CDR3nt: TGCAGCATCGGGGACAGAGGGGGGAAGGACTATGGCTACACCTTC
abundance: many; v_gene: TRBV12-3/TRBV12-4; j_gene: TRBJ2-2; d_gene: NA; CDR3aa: CASGRQGSNTGELFF; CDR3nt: TGTGCCAGCGGCCGGCAGGGATCGAACACCGGGGAGCTGTTTTTT
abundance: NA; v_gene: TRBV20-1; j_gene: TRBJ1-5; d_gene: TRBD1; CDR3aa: CCTRDRGRVSNQPQHF; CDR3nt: TGCTGTACCCGGGACAGGGGCCGAGTTAGCAATCAGCCCCAGCATTTT
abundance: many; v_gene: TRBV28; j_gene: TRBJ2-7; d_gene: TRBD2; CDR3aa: CASSKLAGGYEQYF; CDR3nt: TGTGCCAGCAGTAAACTAGCGGGAGGGTACGAGCAGTACTTC
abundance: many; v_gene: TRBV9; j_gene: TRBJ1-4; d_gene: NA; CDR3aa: CASSTTYGQEKLFF; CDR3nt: TGTGCCAGCAGCACCACATACGGACAGGAAAAACTGTTTTTT
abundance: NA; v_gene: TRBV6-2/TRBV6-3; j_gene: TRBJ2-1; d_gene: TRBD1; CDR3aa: CASSYSKGADWYEQFF; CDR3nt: TGTGCCAGCAGTTACAGCAAGGGGGCAGATTGGTATGAGCAGTTCTTC
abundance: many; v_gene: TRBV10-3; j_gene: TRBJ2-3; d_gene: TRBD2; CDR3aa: CAISEPTSGRGYTQYF; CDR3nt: TGTGCCATCAGTGAACCGACTAGCGGGAGAGGATATACGCAGTATTTT
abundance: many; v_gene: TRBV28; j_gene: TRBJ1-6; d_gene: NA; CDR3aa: CASSFRWSQYNSPLHF; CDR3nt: TGTGCCAGCAGTTTTAGATGGAGCCAGTATAATTCACCCCTCCACTTT
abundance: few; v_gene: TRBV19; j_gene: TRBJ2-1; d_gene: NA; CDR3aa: CASRRNNEQFF; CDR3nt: TGTGCCAGTAGGAGGAACAATGAGCAGTTCTTC
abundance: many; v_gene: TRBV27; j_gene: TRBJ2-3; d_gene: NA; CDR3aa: CASSQRDVLTQYF; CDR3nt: TGTGCCAGCAGTCAAAGGGACGTGTTAACGCAGTATTTT
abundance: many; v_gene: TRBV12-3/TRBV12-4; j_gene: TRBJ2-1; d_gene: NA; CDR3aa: CASSSGAGGRRYNEQFF; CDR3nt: TGTGCCAGCAGTTCCGGAGCGGGTGGGCGACGCTACAATGAGCAGTTCTTC
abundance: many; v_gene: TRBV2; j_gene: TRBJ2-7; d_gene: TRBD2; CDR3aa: CASKGLAGEEQYF; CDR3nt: TGTGCCAGCAAGGGACTAGCGGGAGAAGAGCAGTACTTC
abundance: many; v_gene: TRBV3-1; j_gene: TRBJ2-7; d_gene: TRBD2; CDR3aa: CASSPLTGTSGVRSSYEQYF; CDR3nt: TGTGCCAGCAGCCCACTCACGGGGACTAGCGGGGTACGGAGCTCCTACGAGCAGTACTTC
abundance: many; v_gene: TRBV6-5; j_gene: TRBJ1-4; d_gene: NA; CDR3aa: CASSYVSNEKLFF; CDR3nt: TGTGCCAGCAGTTACGTGTCTAATGAAAAACTGTTTTTT
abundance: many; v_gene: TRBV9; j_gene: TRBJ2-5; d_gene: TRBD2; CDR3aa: CASSLSGIEETQYF; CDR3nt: TGTGCCAGCAGCTTAAGCGGGATCGAAGAGACCCAGTACTTC
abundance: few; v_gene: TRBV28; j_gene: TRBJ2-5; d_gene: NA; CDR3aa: CASSTVGRSEKQETQYF; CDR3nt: TGTGCCAGCAGTACGGTGGGGCGATCTGAGAAACAAGAGACCCAGTACTTC